This is a list of T cell receptor beta chains from one sample in a study of blood T cell repertoires in COVID-19. Using immunoSEQ multiplex PCR, the repertoire was profiled, and TCRdb retains in-frame clones only, with some absent. The sample has a few hundred thousand clones; roughly nine tenths are singletons. The sequenced sample consisted of peripheral blood. The receptors stem from a woman between 55 and 75 years old with COVID-19, enrolled during active disease. Each CDR3 is given with its conserved first and last residue. A D gene is named only where the DNA matches it firmly. Rows may omit the clone size; those that give it use once, few, many or a size class.

D gene: NA; clone size: NA; V gene: TRBV18; J gene: TRBJ1-6; CDR3 DNA: TGTGCCAGCTCACACGAGGACAGTAATTCACCCCTCCACTTT; CDR3 protein: CASSHEDSNSPLHF
D gene: TRBD1; clone size: NA; V gene: TRBV27; J gene: TRBJ2-7; CDR3 DNA: TGTGCCAGCAGAGCGTCAGGACAGGGGAAATACGAGCAGTACTTC; CDR3 protein: CASRASGQGKYEQYF
D gene: NA; clone size: NA; V gene: TRBV28; J gene: TRBJ1-2; CDR3 DNA: TGTGCCAGCAGCTTAGGCGGTGGGGACTGGTCTAGATTCTATGGCTACACCTTC; CDR3 protein: CASSLGGGDWSRFYGYTF
D gene: NA; clone size: NA; V gene: TRBV5-1; J gene: TRBJ1-3; CDR3 DNA: TGCGCCAGCAGCTTGGCCGCTTCCAGGGGTTTAAGTGGAAACACCATATATTTT; CDR3 protein: CASSLAASRGLSGNTIYF
D gene: TRBD1; clone size: NA; V gene: TRBV19; J gene: TRBJ1-2; CDR3 DNA: TGTGCCAGTAGGAGGACAGGGGGCCGACTTAACTATGGCTACACCTTC; CDR3 protein: CASRRTGGRLNYGYTF
D gene: NA; clone size: NA; V gene: TRBV3-1/TRBV3-2; J gene: TRBJ1-2; CDR3 DNA: TGTGCCACCTCTATAGCCGGGAGTGGCTACACCTTC; CDR3 protein: CATSIAGSGYTF
D gene: NA; clone size: NA; V gene: TRBV5-1; J gene: TRBJ2-1; CDR3 DNA: TGCGCCAGCAGCTCGGAGGACGCGAGGAATGAGCAGTTCTTC; CDR3 protein: CASSSEDARNEQFF
D gene: NA; clone size: NA; V gene: TRBV7-3; J gene: TRBJ2-1; CDR3 DNA: TGTGCCAGCAGCTTAACGGGACTGGCTTTCAATGAGCAGTTCTTC; CDR3 protein: CASSLTGLAFNEQFF
D gene: NA; clone size: NA; V gene: TRBV29-1; J gene: TRBJ1-1; CDR3 DNA: TGCAGCGGGACTACGACAGTGGGCACTGAAGCTTTCTTT; CDR3 protein: CSGTTTVGTEAFF
D gene: TRBD1; clone size: NA; V gene: TRBV6-6; J gene: TRBJ1-5; CDR3 DNA: TGTGCCAGCAGTCGAGGGACGACAGGGGAGAGCAATCAGCCCCAGCATTTT; CDR3 protein: CASSRGTTGESNQPQHF
D gene: TRBD1; clone size: NA; V gene: TRBV7-9; J gene: TRBJ1-2; CDR3 DNA: TGTGCCAGCAGCTCTGACAGGGGCAGGAGCTATGGCTACACCTTC; CDR3 protein: CASSSDRGRSYGYTF
D gene: NA; clone size: NA; V gene: TRBV24-1; J gene: TRBJ2-5; CDR3 DNA: TGTGCCACCAGTGATCCGCGAGGTAACCAAGAGACCCAGTACTTC; CDR3 protein: CATSDPRGNQETQYF
D gene: TRBD1; clone size: NA; V gene: TRBV6-5; J gene: TRBJ2-1; CDR3 DNA: TGTGCCAGCAGTTACCGGACAGGTCGAGGGTCCAATGAGCAGTTCTTC; CDR3 protein: CASSYRTGRGSNEQFF
D gene: NA; clone size: NA; V gene: TRBV28; J gene: TRBJ1-1; CDR3 DNA: TGTGCCAGCAGTTTATGGAGGGGGATGAACACTGAAGCTTTCTTT; CDR3 protein: CASSLWRGMNTEAFF
D gene: NA; clone size: NA; V gene: TRBV6-5; J gene: TRBJ1-3; CDR3 DNA: TGTGCCAGCACCAGAGAAGGGGGTTCTGGAAACACCATATATTTT; CDR3 protein: CASTREGGSGNTIYF
D gene: NA; clone size: NA; V gene: TRBV3-1/TRBV3-2; J gene: TRBJ1-3; CDR3 DNA: TGTGCCAGCAGCCGGACAGCGAGTGGAAACACCATATATTTT; CDR3 protein: CASSRTASGNTIYF
D gene: NA; clone size: NA; V gene: TRBV18; J gene: TRBJ1-3; CDR3 DNA: TGTGCCAGCTCACCAAGAACGGGGGGCTCTGGAAACACCATATATTTT; CDR3 protein: CASSPRTGGSGNTIYF
D gene: NA; clone size: NA; V gene: TRBV12-3/TRBV12-4; J gene: TRBJ1-3; CDR3 DNA: TGTGCCAGCAGTTTGCCGGGTGGAAACACCATATATTTT; CDR3 protein: CASSLPGGNTIYF
D gene: NA; clone size: few; V gene: TRBV4-1; J gene: TRBJ1-2; CDR3 DNA: TGCGCCAGCAGCCAATCACAGTCTCTGGATAGCTACACCTTC; CDR3 protein: CASSQSQSLDSYTF
D gene: TRBD2; clone size: NA; V gene: TRBV7-2; J gene: TRBJ2-2; CDR3 DNA: TGTGCCAGCAGCCCTCGGGGAGCGGGGGTGAACACCGGGGAGCTGTTTTTT; CDR3 protein: CASSPRGAGVNTGELFF
D gene: TRBD2; clone size: NA; V gene: TRBV5-1; J gene: TRBJ2-7; CDR3 DNA: TGCGCCAGCAGCTTGATGTTAGCGGGGGATTACGAGCAGTACTTC; CDR3 protein: CASSLMLAGDYEQYF
D gene: NA; clone size: NA; V gene: TRBV4-1; J gene: TRBJ1-2; CDR3 DNA: TGCGCCAGCAGCCAACAGACTAACTATGGCTACACCTTC; CDR3 protein: CASSQQTNYGYTF
D gene: TRBD2; clone size: NA; V gene: TRBV5-1; J gene: TRBJ2-1; CDR3 DNA: TGCGCCAGCAGCCCCGGGGGGGCCCAGTATGAGCAGTTCTTC; CDR3 protein: CASSPGGAQYEQFF
D gene: TRBD1; clone size: NA; V gene: TRBV6-5; J gene: TRBJ2-3; CDR3 DNA: TGTGCCAGCAGTTACTCAAATACAGGGGGTTCAGATACGCAGTATTTT; CDR3 protein: CASSYSNTGGSDTQYF
D gene: NA; clone size: NA; V gene: TRBV5-1; J gene: TRBJ2-5; CDR3 DNA: TGCGCCAGCAGCTTGGGAGGAGGGGCTGAGGAGACCCAGTACTTC; CDR3 protein: CASSLGGGAEETQYF
D gene: NA; clone size: NA; V gene: TRBV28; J gene: TRBJ2-7; CDR3 DNA: TGTGCCAGCAGTCTCCGCCCCTCGGTCCGGAGGGGCGAGCAGTACTTC; CDR3 protein: CASSLRPSVRRGEQYF